This T cell receptor (beta chain) was observed in a study of cytomegalovirus exposure and HLA in healthy donors. Both 60 Vbeta primers and 13 Jbeta primers went into the PCR. This table comes from immunoSEQ multiplex PCR, and its TCRdb copy is limited to in-frame clones, with some not included. Of fewer than 65,000 clones listed, 80% to 90% were seen once; the top ten hold about 1.5%. In germline, CDR1 is MGHDK, CDR2 SYGVNS. Unmatched junction bases numbered 5, after V lost 4 bases and J lost 7 bases. This CDR3 region has 13 residues. The receptor was derived from a man between 18 and 29 years old in good health and CMV-seronegative. The chain is built from TRBV25-1 and TRBJ1-1; 8 positions match TRBD1. Sequences were obtained from PBMCs. The CDR3 coding sequence is TGTGCCAGCAGTGGACAGGGGAGCAGTGAAGCTTTCTTT. Translation: CASSGQGSSEAFF.